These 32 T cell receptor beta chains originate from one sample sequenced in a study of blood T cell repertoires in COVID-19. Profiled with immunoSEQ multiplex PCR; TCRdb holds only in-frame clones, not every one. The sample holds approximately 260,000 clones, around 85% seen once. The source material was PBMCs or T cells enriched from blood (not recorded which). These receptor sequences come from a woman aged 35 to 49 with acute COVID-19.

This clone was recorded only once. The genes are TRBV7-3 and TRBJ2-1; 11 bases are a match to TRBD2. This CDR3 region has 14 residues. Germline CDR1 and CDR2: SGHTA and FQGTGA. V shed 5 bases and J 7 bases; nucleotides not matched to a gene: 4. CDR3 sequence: CASSISGRGNEQFF. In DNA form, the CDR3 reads TGTGCCAGCAGCATTAGCGGGAGGGGTAATGAGCAGTTCTTC.

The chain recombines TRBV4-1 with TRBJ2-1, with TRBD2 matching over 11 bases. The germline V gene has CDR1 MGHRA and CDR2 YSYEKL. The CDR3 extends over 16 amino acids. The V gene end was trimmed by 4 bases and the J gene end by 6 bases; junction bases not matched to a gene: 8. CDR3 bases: TGCGCCAGCAGCCTATTACTAGCGGGAGCACTCAATGAGCAGTTCTTC. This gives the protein CASSLLLAGALNEQFF.

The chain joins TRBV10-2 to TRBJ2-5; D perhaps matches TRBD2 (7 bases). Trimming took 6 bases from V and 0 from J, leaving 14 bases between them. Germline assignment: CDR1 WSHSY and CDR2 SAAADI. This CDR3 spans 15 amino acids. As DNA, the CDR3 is TGCGCCAGCAGCGCGGGCGGGGGCAACCAAGAGACCCAGTACTTC. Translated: CASSAGGGNQETQYF.

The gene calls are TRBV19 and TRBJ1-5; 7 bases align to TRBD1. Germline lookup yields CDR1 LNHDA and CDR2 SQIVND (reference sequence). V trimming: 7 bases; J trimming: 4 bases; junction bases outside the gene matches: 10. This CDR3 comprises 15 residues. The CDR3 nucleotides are TGTGCCAGTATGGACCGGACAGGAAGGAATCAGCCCCAGCATTTT. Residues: CASMDRTGRNQPQHF.

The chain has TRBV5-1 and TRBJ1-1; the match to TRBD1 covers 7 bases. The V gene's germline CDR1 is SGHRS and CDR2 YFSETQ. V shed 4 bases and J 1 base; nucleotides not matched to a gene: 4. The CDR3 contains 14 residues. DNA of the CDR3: TGCGCCAGCAGCGGAGGACAGGAGAACACTGAAGCTTTCTTT. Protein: CASSGGQENTEAFF.

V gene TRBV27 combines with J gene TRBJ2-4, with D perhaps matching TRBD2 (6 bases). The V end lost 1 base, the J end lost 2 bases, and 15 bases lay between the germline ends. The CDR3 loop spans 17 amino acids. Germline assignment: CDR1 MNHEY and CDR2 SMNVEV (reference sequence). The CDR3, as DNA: TGTGCCAGCAGTTTATGGAGGGGCGGGGAAACCAAAAACATTCAGTACTTC. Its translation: CASSLWRGGETKNIQYF.

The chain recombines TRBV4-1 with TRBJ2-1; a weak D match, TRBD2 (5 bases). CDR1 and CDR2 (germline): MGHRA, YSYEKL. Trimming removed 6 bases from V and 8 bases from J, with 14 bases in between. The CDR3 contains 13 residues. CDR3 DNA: TGCGCCAGCAGGAGACCGGGATTAGATGAGCAGTTCTTC. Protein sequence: CASRRPGLDEQFF.

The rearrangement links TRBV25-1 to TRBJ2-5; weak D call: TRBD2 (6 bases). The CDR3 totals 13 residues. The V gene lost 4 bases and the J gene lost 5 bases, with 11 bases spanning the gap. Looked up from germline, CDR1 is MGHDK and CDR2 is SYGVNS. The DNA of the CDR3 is TGTGCCAGCAGTGGACTAGTTGGGGAGACCCAGTACTTC. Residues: CASSGLVGETQYF.

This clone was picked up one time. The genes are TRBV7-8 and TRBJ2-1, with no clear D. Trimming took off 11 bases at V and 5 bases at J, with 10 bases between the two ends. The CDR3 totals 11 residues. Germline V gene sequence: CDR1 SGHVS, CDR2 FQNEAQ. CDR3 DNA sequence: TGTGCCCTCCGGGTCAACAATGAGCAGTTCTTC. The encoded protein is CALRVNNEQFF. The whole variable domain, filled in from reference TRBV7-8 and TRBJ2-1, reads GAGVSQSPRYKVAKRGQDVALRCDPISGHVSLFWYQQALGQGPEFLTYFQNEAQLDKSGLPSDRFFAERPEGSVSTLKIQRTQQEDSAVYLCALRVNNEQFFGPGTRLTVL.

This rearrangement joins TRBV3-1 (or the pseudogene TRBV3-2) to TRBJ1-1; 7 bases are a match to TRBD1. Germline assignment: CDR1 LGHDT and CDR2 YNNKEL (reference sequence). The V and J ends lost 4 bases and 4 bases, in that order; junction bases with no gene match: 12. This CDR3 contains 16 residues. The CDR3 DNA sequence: TGTGCCAGCAGCCTGAACAGAGGGGGCCTGAGCACTGAAGCTTTCTTT. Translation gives CASSLNRGGLSTEAFF.

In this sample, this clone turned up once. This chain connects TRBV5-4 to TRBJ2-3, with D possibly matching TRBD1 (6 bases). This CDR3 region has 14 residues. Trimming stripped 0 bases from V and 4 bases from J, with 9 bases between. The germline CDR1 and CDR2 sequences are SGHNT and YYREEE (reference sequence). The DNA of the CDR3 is TGTGCCAGCAGCTTGGTTAGGGGGTCAGATACGCAGTATTTT. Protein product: CASSLVRGSDTQYF. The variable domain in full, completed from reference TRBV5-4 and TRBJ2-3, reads ETGVTQSPTHLIKTRGQQVTLRCSSQSGHNTVSWYQQALGQGPQFIFQYYREEENGRGNFPPRFSGLQFPNYSSELNVNALELDDSALYLCASSLVRGSDTQYFGPGTRLTVL.

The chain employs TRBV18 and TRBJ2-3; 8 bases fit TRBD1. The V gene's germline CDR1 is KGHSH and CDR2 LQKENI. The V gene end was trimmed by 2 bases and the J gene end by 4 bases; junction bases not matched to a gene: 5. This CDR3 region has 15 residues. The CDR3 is CASSPDRGDADTQYF. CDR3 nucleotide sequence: TGTGCCAGCTCACCAGACAGGGGAGATGCAGATACGCAGTATTTT. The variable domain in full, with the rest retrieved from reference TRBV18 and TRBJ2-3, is NAGVMQNPRHLVRRRGQEARLRCSPMKGHSHVYWYRQLPEEGLKFMVYLQKENIIDESGMPKERFSAEFPKEGPSILRIQQVVRGDSAAYFCASSPDRGDADTQYFGPGTRLTVL.

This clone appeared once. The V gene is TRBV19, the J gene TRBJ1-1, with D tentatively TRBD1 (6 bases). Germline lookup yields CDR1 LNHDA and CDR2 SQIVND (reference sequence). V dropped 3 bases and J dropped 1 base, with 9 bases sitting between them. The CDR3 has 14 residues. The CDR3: CASSIRGPNTEAFF. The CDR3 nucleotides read TGTGCCAGTAGTATCAGGGGCCCGAACACTGAAGCTTTCTTT.

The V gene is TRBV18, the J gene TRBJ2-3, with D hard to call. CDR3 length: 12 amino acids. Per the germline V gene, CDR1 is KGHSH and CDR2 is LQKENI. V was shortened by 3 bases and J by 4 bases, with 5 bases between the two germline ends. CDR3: CASSPTSDTQYF. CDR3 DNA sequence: TGTGCCAGCTCACCGACATCAGATACGCAGTATTTT.

CDR3 nucleotide sequence: TGCAGTGCTAGTCAAAACCTCAGGTCCAGGAACACTGAAGCTTTCTTT. Residues: CSASQNLRSRNTEAFF. The rearrangement joins TRBV20-1 to TRBJ1-1; no clear D. CDR3 size: 16 residues. Germline-derived CDR1 and CDR2 are DFQATT and SNEGSKA (reference sequence). V dropped 3 bases and J dropped 1 base, with 18 bases sitting between them.

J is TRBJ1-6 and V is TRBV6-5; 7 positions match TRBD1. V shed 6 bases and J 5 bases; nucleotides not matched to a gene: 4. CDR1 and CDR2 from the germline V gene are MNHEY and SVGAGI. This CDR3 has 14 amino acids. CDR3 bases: TGTGCCAGCAGAGACAGGGATCATAATTCACCCCTCCACTTT. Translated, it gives CASRDRDHNSPLHF.

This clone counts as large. The CDR3 here is CASSRLAGAANTEAFF. The CDR3 DNA reads TGTGCCAGCAGCCGCCTGGCAGGGGCCGCGAACACTGAAGCTTTCTTT. V gene TRBV28 combines with J gene TRBJ1-1, with D perhaps TRBD1 (6 bases). The CDR3 is 16 residues long. CDR1 is MDHEN and CDR2 is SYDVKM in the germline V gene. Trimming removed 6 bases at V and 1 base at J, with 18 bases between.

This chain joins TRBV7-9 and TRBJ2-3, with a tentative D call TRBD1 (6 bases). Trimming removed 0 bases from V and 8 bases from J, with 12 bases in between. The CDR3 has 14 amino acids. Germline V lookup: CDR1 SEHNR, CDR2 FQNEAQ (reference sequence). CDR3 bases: TGTGCCAGCAGCTTAGCTGCGCAAGGGGGTACGCAGTATTTT. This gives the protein CASSLAAQGGTQYF. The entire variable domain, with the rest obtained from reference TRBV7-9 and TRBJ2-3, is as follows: DTGVSQNPRHKITKRGQNVTFRCDPISEHNRLYWYRQTLGQGPEFLTYFQNEAQLEKSRLLSDRFSAERPKGSFSTLEIQRTEQGDSAMYLCASSLAAQGGTQYFGPGTRLTVL.

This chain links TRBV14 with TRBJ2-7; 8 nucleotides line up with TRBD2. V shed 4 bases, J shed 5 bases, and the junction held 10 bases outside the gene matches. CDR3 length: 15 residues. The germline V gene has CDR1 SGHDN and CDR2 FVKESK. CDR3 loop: CASSPIRLANHEQYF. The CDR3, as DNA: TGTGCCAGCAGCCCCATCAGACTAGCGAACCACGAGCAGTACTTC.

CDR3 nucleotides: TGTGCCAGCATGTCTCGGGGGGGCTATGGAAACACCATATATTTT. It translates to CASMSRGGYGNTIYF. The V gene is TRBV6-5, the J gene TRBJ1-3, with D possibly matching TRBD1 (6 bases). Germline CDR1 and CDR2: MNHEY and SVGAGI. Between the trimmed V and J ends, which lost 7 bases and 3 bases, there was a span of 16 bases. The CDR3 runs 15 residues.

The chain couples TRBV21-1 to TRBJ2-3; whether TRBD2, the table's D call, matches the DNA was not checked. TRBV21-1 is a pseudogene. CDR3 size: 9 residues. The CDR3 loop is CATGDTQYF. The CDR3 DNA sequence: TGTGCCACCGGGGATACGCAGTATTTT.

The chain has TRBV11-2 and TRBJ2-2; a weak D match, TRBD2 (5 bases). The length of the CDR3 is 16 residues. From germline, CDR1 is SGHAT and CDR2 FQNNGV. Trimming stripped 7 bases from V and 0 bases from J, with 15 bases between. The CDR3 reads CASTTFWGANTGELFF. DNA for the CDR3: TGTGCCAGCACCACGTTCTGGGGAGCGAACACCGGGGAGCTGTTTTTT.

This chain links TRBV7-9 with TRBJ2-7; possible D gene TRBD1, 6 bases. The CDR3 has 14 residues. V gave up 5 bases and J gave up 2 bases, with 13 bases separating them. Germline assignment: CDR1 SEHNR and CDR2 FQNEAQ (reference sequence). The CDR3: CASSLGTNPYEQYF. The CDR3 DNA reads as TGTGCCAGCAGCCTCGGGACAAATCCCTACGAGCAGTACTTC.

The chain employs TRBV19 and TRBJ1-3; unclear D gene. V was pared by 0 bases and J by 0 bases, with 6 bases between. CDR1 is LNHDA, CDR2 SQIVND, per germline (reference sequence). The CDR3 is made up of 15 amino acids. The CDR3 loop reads CASSIDNNSGNTIYF. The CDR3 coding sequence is TGTGCCAGTAGTATAGACAACAACTCTGGAAACACCATATATTTT.

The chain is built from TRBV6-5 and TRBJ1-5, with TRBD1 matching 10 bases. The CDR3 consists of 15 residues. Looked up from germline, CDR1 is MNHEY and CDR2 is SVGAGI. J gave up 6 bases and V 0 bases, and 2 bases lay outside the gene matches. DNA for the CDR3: TGTGCCAGCAGTTACTCGACAGGGGGCCGTCAGCCCCAGCATTTT. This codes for CASSYSTGGRQPQHF.

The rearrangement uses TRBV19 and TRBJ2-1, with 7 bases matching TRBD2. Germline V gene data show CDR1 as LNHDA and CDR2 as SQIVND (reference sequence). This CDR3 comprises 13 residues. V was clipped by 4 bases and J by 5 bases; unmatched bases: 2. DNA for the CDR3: TGTGCCAGTAGTAGGGGGGGAAACAATGAGCAGTTCTTC. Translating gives CASSRGGNNEQFF.

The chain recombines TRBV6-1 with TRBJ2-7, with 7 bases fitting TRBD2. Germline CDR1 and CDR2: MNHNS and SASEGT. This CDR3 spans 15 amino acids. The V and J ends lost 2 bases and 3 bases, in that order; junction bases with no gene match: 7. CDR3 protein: CASSERPGLNYEQYF. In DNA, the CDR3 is TGTGCCAGCAGTGAAAGACCGGGACTAAACTACGAGCAGTACTTC.

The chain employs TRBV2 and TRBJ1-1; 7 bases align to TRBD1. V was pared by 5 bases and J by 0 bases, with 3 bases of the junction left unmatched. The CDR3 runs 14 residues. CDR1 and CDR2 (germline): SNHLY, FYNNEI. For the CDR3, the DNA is TGTGCCAGCAGTTACAGGGGAATGAACACTGAAGCTTTCTTT. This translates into CASSYRGMNTEAFF.

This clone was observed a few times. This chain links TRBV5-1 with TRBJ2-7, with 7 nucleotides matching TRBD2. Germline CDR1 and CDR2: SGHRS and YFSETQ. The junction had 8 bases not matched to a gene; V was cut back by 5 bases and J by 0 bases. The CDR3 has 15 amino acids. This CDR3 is CASSRSGVSSYEQYF. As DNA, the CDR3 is TGCGCCAGCAGTCGAAGCGGGGTCAGCTCCTACGAGCAGTACTTC.

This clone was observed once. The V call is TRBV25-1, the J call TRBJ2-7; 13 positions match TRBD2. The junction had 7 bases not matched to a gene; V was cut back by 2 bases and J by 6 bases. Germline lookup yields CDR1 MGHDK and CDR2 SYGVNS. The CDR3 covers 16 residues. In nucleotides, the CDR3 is TGTGCCAGCAGTGAACCCCGGACTAGCGGGAGAGGCGAGCAGTACTTC. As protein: CASSEPRTSGRGEQYF.

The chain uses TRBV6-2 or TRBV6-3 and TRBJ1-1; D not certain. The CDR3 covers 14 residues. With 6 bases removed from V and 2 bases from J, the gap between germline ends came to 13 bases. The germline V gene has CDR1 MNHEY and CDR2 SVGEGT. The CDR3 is CASSGGDANTEAFF. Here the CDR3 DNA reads TGTGCCAGCAGCGGCGGTGACGCCAACACTGAAGCTTTCTTT.

Here the CDR3 DNA reads TGTGCCAGCAGTGAAAGGAGACAGGGTAATGAAAAACTGTTTTTT. This sequence encodes CASSERRQGNEKLFF. This chain joins TRBV2 and TRBJ1-4, with TRBD1 matching 7 bases. The V gene end was trimmed by 2 bases and the J gene end by 4 bases; junction bases not matched to a gene: 4. This CDR3 is built from 15 residues. CDR1 is SNHLY, CDR2 FYNNEI, per germline.